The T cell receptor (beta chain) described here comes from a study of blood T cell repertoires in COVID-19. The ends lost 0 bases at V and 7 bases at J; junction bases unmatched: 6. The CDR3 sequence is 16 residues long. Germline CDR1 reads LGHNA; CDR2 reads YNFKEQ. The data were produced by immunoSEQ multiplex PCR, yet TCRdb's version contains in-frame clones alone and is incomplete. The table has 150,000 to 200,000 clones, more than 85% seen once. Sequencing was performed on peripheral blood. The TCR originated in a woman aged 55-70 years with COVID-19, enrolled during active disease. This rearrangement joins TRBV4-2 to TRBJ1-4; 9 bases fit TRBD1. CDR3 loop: CASSQERTGVIEKLFF. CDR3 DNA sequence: TGTGCCAGCAGCCAAGAAAGGACAGGGGTTATTGAAAAACTGTTTTTT.